These 20 T cell receptor beta chains were all obtained from the same sample, sequenced in a study of blood T cell repertoires in COVID-19. The assay was immunoSEQ multiplex PCR, and TCRdb's table has in-frame clones only and misses some. Seen here are fewer than 400,000 clones, about 88% observed once, and the top ten hold 2.5% to 3.5%. Input material: peripheral blood. The receptors come from a human donor in a cohort sampled during active COVID-19.

The V and J genes are TRBV9 and TRBJ2-2; possibly TRBD2 for D (7 bases). CDR1 is SGDLS, CDR2 YYNGEE, per germline. V shed 0 bases and J shed 4 bases, with 22 bases lying between them. This CDR3 has 19 residues. CDR3 sequence: CASSVAVWGGPVGTGELFF. CDR3 DNA: TGTGCCAGCAGCGTAGCGGTCTGGGGGGGGCCGGTCGGCACCGGGGAGCTGTTTTTT.

This sequence joins TRBV2 and TRBJ2-2, with TRBD2 matching over 8 bases. The germline CDR1 and CDR2 sequences are SNHLY and FYNNEI. The J segment lost 7 bases and the V segment lost 6 bases, leaving 7 bases of the junction unmatched. The CDR3 loop spans 14 amino acids. Written as DNA, the CDR3 is TGTGCCAGCAGGCCCAGCGGGGGTAGCGGGGAGCTGTTTTTT. Protein sequence: CASRPSGGSGELFF.

The genes are TRBV30 and TRBJ1-6; 9 bases are shared with TRBD1. V was pared by 3 bases and J by 10 bases, with 7 bases of the junction left unmatched. The CDR3 spans 14 residues. CDR1 is GTSNPN and CDR2 is SVGIG in the germline V gene (reference sequence). The CDR3 DNA sequence: TGTGCCTGGAGCCAAACAGGGGGCAGGTCACCCCTCCACTTT. It is translated as CAWSQTGGRSPLHF.

This clone was seen a handful of times. The chain uses TRBV5-8 and TRBJ1-5; tentative D call: TRBD1 (6 bases). The length of the CDR3 is 16 residues. With 7 bases removed from V and 4 bases from J, the gap between germline ends came to 21 bases. Germline V gives CDR1 SGHTS, CDR2 YDEGEE. CDR3 sequence reads: CASGSGDDRSNQPQHF. The CDR3 DNA reads as TGTGCCAGCGGATCAGGGGATGACAGATCGAATCAGCCCCAGCATTTT.

The V gene is TRBV19, the J gene TRBJ2-1; 11 positions match TRBD2. The ends lost 2 bases at V and 2 bases at J; junction bases unmatched: 11. Germline assignment: CDR1 LNHDA and CDR2 SQIVND (reference sequence). The CDR3 consists of 19 residues. The CDR3: CASSIPPFSGRGPYNEQFF. The CDR3 nucleotides are TGTGCCAGTAGTATACCTCCGTTTAGCGGGAGGGGGCCCTACAATGAGCAGTTCTTC.

The chain combines TRBV5-1 with TRBJ2-2, with a tentative D call TRBD1 (6 bases). V lost 5 bases to trimming and J lost 4 bases, with 9 bases between them. The V gene's germline CDR1 is SGHRS and CDR2 YFSETQ. The CDR3 is made up of 13 amino acids. The CDR3 DNA sequence: TGCGCCAGCAGAACAGGGAGCACCGGGGAGCTGTTTTTT. Its protein is CASRTGSTGELFF.

The V call is TRBV6-5, the J call TRBJ1-5; no reliable D call. Trimming took 10 bases from V and 2 from J, leaving 12 bases between them. In germline, CDR1 is MNHEY, CDR2 SVGAGI. The CDR3 length is 13 residues. The CDR3 sequence: CATAPRGNQPQHF. The CDR3 nucleotides are TGTGCCACCGCGCCGCGTGGCAATCAGCCCCAGCATTTT.

The rearrangement joins TRBV6-6 to TRBJ1-3; D is uncertain. CDR1 MNHNY and CDR2 SVGAGI come from the germline V gene (reference sequence). Trimming stripped 6 bases from V and 4 bases from J, with 13 bases between. This CDR3 is 14 amino acids long. The CDR3: CASSHESAGNTIYF. CDR3 sequence (DNA): TGTGCCAGCAGCCATGAATCTGCGGGAAACACCATATATTTT.

The rearrangement joins TRBV2 to TRBJ2-2; 10 bases are a match to TRBD2. The germline CDR1 and CDR2 sequences are SNHLY and FYNNEI. V lost 2 bases to trimming and J lost 12 bases; unmatched junction nucleotides: 12. CDR3 length equals 16 residues. CDR3 nucleotides: TGTGCCAGCAGTGAAACCCTTCTAGCGGGAGAGGCGAAGCTGTTTTTT. It yields the protein CASSETLLAGEAKLFF. The variable domain in full, with the rest retrieved from reference TRBV2 and TRBJ2-2, is EPEVTQTPSHQVTQMGQEVILRCVPISNHLYFYWYRQILGQKVEFLVSFYNNEISEKSEIFDDQFSVERPDGSNFTLKIRSTKLEDSAMYFCASSETLLAGEAKLFFGEGSRLTVL.

This clone was seen once. The chain couples TRBV11-2 to TRBJ2-5; D remains unclear. Germline V gene data show CDR1 as SGHAT and CDR2 as FQNNGV. V was pared by 3 bases and J by 1 base, with 15 bases between. The CDR3 loop spans 16 amino acids. The CDR3 is CASSFLAGVPQETQYF. DNA of the CDR3: TGTGCCAGCAGCTTCCTCGCCGGAGTTCCCCAAGAGACCCAGTACTTC.

This clone was counted a single time. The chain joins TRBV5-6 to TRBJ2-1; D is unresolved. V was cut by 0 bases and J by 7 bases, with 8 bases left in between. In germline, CDR1 is SGHDT, CDR2 YYEEEE. The CDR3 consists of 13 residues. CDR3 bases: TGTGCCAGCAGCTTGGACTACATAAATGAGCAGTTCTTC. This gives the protein CASSLDYINEQFF.

This sequence joins TRBV7-9 and TRBJ2-7; D not certain. V was pared by 3 bases and J by 2 bases, with 11 bases between. Per germline, CDR1 SEHNR and CDR2 FQNEAQ (reference sequence). CDR3 length equals 14 residues. The CDR3 spells CASSLGQVAYEQYF. The CDR3 DNA is TGTGCCAGCAGCTTGGGCCAGGTTGCCTACGAGCAGTACTTC.

The rearrangement joins TRBV19 to TRBJ1-5; D is perhaps TRBD1 (6 bases). V lost 7 bases and J 5 bases, leaving 18 bases between the germline ends. Germline V gives CDR1 LNHDA, CDR2 SQIVND (reference sequence). The CDR3 loop spans 15 amino acids. CDR3 amino acids: CASTMGRGGYQPQHF. The CDR3 DNA reads TGTGCCAGTACCATGGGGAGGGGGGGCTATCAGCCCCAGCATTTT.

The rearrangement joins TRBV5-1 to TRBJ2-5; the D gene is possibly TRBD2 (5 bases). The CDR3 is 13 residues long. Germline assignment: CDR1 SGHRS and CDR2 YFSETQ. V lost 4 bases and J lost 4, with 11 bases in between. DNA for the CDR3: TGCGCCAGCAGCCCAACTAGTCCAGAGACCCAGTACTTC. Its translation is CASSPTSPETQYF.

The J gene is TRBJ2-2, the V gene TRBV11-2; 9 bases are shared with TRBD2. The CDR3 contains 17 residues. V lost 0 bases to trimming and J lost 0 bases; unmatched junction nucleotides: 2. From germline, CDR1 is SGHAT and CDR2 FQNNGV. CDR3 DNA sequence: TGTGCCAGCAGCTTAGATCTAGCGGGAACGAACACCGGGGAGCTGTTTTTT. It translates to CASSLDLAGTNTGELFF.

V usage is TRBV9 and J usage is TRBJ2-3, with 9 bases that match TRBD2. The CDR3 runs 15 residues. J gave up 7 bases and V 3 bases, and 9 bases lay outside the gene matches. CDR1 and CDR2 from the germline V gene are SGDLS and YYNGEE. CDR3 loop: CASSARSSGVNTQYF. As DNA, the CDR3 is TGTGCCAGCAGCGCCCGGTCTAGCGGGGTTAATACGCAGTATTTT.

Within the sample, this clone is medium-sized. The chain uses TRBV10-3 and TRBJ2-1; 8 bases line up with TRBD2. Unmatched junction bases numbered 8, after V lost 6 bases and J lost 4 bases. The length of the CDR3 is 15 residues. CDR1 and CDR2 from the germline V gene are ENHRY and SYGVKD. The chain's CDR3 is CAISPTGGVYNEQFF. The CDR3 bases are TGTGCCATCAGCCCGACGGGGGGGGTGTACAATGAGCAGTTCTTC.

The V and J genes are TRBV6-5 and TRBJ2-3, with D maybe TRBD1 (6 bases). V lost 2 bases and J lost 3, with 15 bases in between. CDR3 size: 16 residues. From germline, CDR1 is MNHEY and CDR2 SVGAGI. The CDR3 DNA reads TGTGCCAGCAGTTACGGCAGGGCAGGGGCTACAGATACGCAGTATTTT. Residues: CASSYGRAGATDTQYF.

The gene calls are TRBV6-5 and TRBJ1-2; 7 nucleotides align to TRBD1. CDR3 size: 13 residues. V shed 5 bases and J 4 bases; nucleotides not matched to a gene: 4. Germline assignment: CDR1 MNHEY and CDR2 SVGAGI. CDR3 nucleotide sequence: TGTGCCAGCAGTAGCAGGGGGGCCTATGGCTACACCTTC. Translating gives CASSSRGAYGYTF.

The V gene is TRBV5-1, the J gene TRBJ1-2; D possibly corresponds to TRBD1 (5 bases). The CDR3 covers 14 residues. The ends were cut back, 2 bases at V and 4 bases at J, with 12 bases in the middle. The germline V gene has CDR1 SGHRS and CDR2 YFSETQ. The CDR3 DNA follows: TGCGCCAGCAGCTTAGGGGTCCTGACCTATGGCTACACCTTC. As protein: CASSLGVLTYGYTF.